The clone carrying this T cell receptor (beta chain) appeared many times. Its antigen is currently unknown. The data belong to a study of identical twins. Overall study results and limits: Insertion counts were lower in abundant cord blood beta clonotypes, a trend that memory repertoires did not show. Weaker excess twin sharing was seen among beta out-of-frame sequences.

The germline gives CDR1 MDHEN, CDR2 SYDVKM. V lost 5 bases to trimming and J lost 4 bases, with 15 bases between them. The CDR3 runs to 14 residues. Unique molecular identifiers were present on cDNA, and template switching added a universal primer site. TCRdb ran MiXCR on the 5' RACE reads and lists one entry per CDR3 protein. This sample has hundreds of thousands of distinct CDR3 sequences, with over 5% found just once. The genes are TRBV28 and TRBJ2-7; D remains unclear. This receptor was identified in a man younger than 35 in good health. The material sequenced was naive T cells sorted from blood. Here the CDR3 DNA reads TGTGCCAGCAGTCCCCAACCGGACCTTTACGAGCAGTACTTC. It yields the protein CASSPQPDLYEQYF.